This T cell receptor (beta chain) was identified during a study of OX40 agonist ivuxolimab in advanced cancers. Background for the entire study: Ivuxolimab, which targeted the costimulatory receptor OX40 (CD134), was an agonistic, fully human IgG2 monoclonal antibody. Intravenous ivuxolimab was administered to patients every 2 weeks at six dose levels: 0.01, 0.1, 0.3, 1.5, 3 and 10 mg/kg. Among the approximately 50 dose-escalation patients, around 20 had hepatocellular carcinoma, 15 or so melanoma, 9 renal cell carcinoma and 9 head and neck cancer. A male proportion of roughly 80% and a mean age of roughly 58 years, ranging from 23 to 79, were recorded for the dose-escalation cohort. Prior anti-PD-1, anti-PD-L1 or anti-CTLA-4 therapy was permitted, and approximately 40% of dose-escalation patients had received checkpoint inhibitors. Three dose-escalation patients achieved partial responses, one with hepatocellular carcinoma and two with cutaneous melanoma. The point of sequencing TCRbeta in the periphery was to test whether ivuxolimab changed TCR sequence diversity and drove clonal T-cell expansion. The monotherapy dose-escalation portion (N ≈ 50 patients) of the phase I ivuxolimab trial is reported in the paper.

The CDR3 spans 16 residues, from the cysteine through the phenylalanine. The retained sequence is limited to the CDR3, 48 bases, with the frame set at the first base. Based on the germline V gene (reference sequence), the CDR1 and CDR2 sequences are SEHNR and FQNEAQ. V is clipped by 5 bases and J by 2 bases, and the sequence between their germline boundaries is 16 bases long. This clone has a handful of counts. What this receptor recognizes is not known. One base away there is no much larger clone; base qualities are not given. The trial excluded patients who had a history of autoimmune disease or were on systemic immunosuppression. In every dose cohort, peripheral blood was drawn for TCR sequencing at baseline, cycle 4 day 1, and cycle 7 day 1. Samples were obtained from an open-label, multicenter, first-in-human phase I dose-escalation trial of ivuxolimab. Adults with locally advanced or metastatic head and neck squamous cell, hepatocellular, melanoma or renal cell carcinoma were enrolled in the trial. Before TCR sequencing, CD4+ T cells and CD8+ T cells from peripheral blood were sorted into separate populations.

The investigation overall reported the following: After ivuxolimab, more expanded clones were found on average in CD8+ T cells than in CD4+ T cells. In partial responders in the 0.1-3.0 mg/kg groups, normalized peripheral clonal expansion was found to be among the lowest, especially among CD8+ T cells. Antigen specificity was not determined for the clonally expanded peripheral T cells. Low levels of normalized T-cell clonal expansion were also seen in some nonresponding patients. Clonal expansion of both CD4+ and CD8+ blood T cells was observed from baseline to week 6 at doses 0.1 to 3.0 mg/kg.

Genomic DNA was extracted from sorted cells for sequencing of the TCRbeta CDR3 region. TCRbeta CDR3 regions were sequenced using the immunoSEQ Assay. What TCRdb holds here is the immuneACCESS table cut down to in-frame rearrangements. Part of the clones is not present; checked against another copy, under half of the missing clones reflect an unresolved V gene, and the others are unexplained. This sample lists some 59,000 clones; almost 90% were detected once. The top ten constitute around 4.8% of the sample. The sample consisted of CD4+ or CD8+ T cells sorted from blood, taken in a trial of the OX40 agonist ivuxolimab. The TCR sequence derives from an adult with an advanced solid tumor such as melanoma, head and neck, liver or kidney cancer. The chain uses TRBV7-9 and TRBJ1-3; a tentative D call is TRBD1 (5 bases match). The DNA sequence reads TGTGCCAGCAGCCACGAAGGGGCGCTCCCTGGAAACACCATATATTTT. Translated, this is CASSHEGALPGNTIYF.